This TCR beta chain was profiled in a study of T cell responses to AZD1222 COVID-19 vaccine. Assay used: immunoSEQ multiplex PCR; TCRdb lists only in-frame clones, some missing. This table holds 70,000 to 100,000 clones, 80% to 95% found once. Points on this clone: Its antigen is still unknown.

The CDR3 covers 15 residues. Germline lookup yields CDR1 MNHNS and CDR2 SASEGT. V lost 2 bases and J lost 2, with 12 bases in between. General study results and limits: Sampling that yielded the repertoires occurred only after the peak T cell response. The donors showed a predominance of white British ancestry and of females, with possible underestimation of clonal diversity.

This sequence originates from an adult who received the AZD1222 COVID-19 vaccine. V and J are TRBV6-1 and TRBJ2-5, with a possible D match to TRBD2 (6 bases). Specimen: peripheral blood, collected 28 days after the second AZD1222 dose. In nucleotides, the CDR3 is TGTGCCAGCAGTGAAAATGGGGCGGGGCAAGAGACCCAGTACTTC. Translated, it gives CASSENGAGQETQYF.